This paragraph covers one TCR beta chain sequence. The CDR3 sequence is 14 residues long. Germline V gene sequence: CDR1 SGDLS, CDR2 YYNGEE. Trimming cost V 0 bases and J 2 bases, with 9 bases left between them. The sample comes from a study of control samples from healthy donors and cancer patients. Profiling relied on immunoSEQ multiplex PCR, and the TCRdb table lists in-frame clones only, not all of them. Found here are fewer than 300,000 clones, roughly 87% of them singletons; the top ten hold 10% to 15%. This chain uses TRBV9 with TRBJ2-7, with D maybe TRBD1 (6 bases). Sequencing was performed on PBMCs. The TCR comes from a woman aged 60-75 years with lung cancer. The CDR3 DNA reads as TGTGCCAGCAGCGTAGTAGGGACAACCTACGAGCAGTACTTC. Its protein product is CASSVVGTTYEQYF.